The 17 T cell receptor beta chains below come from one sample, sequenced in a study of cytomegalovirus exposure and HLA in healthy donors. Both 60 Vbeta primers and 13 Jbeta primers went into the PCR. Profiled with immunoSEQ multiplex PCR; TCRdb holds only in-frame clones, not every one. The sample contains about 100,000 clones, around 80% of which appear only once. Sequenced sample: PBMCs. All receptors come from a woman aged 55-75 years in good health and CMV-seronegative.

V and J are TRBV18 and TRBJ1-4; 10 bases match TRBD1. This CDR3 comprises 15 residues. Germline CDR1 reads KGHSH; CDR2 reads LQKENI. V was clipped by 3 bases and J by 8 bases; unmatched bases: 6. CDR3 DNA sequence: TGTGCCAGCTCACCCGAGACAGGGGGCGACGAAAAACTGTTTTTT. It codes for CASSPETGGDEKLFF.

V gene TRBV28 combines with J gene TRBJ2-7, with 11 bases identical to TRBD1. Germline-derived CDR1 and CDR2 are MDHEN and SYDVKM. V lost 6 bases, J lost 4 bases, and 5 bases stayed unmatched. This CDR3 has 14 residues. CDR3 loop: CASRTGTGGYEQYF. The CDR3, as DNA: TGTGCCAGCAGAACCGGGACAGGGGGATACGAGCAGTACTTC.

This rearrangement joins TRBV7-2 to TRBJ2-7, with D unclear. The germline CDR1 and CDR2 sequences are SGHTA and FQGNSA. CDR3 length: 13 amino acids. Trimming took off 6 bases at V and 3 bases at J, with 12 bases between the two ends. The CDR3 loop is CASSQSSSYEQYF. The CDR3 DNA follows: TGTGCCAGCAGTCAAAGTAGCAGCTACGAGCAGTACTTC.

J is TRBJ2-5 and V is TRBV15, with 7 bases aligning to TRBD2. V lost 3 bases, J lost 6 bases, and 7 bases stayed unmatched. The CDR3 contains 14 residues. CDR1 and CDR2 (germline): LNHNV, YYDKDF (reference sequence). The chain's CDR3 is CATSSSGLGKTQYF. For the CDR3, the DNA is TGTGCCACCAGCAGTTCTGGACTAGGGAAGACCCAGTACTTC.

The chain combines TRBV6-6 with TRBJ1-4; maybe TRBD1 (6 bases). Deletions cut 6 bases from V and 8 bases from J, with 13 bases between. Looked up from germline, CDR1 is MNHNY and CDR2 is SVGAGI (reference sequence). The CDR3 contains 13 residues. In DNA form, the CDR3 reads TGTGCCAGCAGCCGACAGGAGGAGGAAAAACTGTTTTTT. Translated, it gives CASSRQEEEKLFF.

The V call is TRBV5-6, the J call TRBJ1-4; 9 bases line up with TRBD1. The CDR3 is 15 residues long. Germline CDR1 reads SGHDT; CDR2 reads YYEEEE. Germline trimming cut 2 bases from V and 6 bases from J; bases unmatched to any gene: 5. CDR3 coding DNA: TGTGCCAGCAGCTTAAAACAGGGGGCGTATGAAAAACTGTTTTTT. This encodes CASSLKQGAYEKLFF.

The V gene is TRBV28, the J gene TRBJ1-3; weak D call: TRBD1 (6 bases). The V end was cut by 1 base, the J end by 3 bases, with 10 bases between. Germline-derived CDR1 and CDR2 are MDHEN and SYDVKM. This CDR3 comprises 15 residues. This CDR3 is CASSLSGAYGNTIYF. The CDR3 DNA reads TGTGCCAGCAGTTTATCAGGGGCGTATGGAAACACCATATATTTT.

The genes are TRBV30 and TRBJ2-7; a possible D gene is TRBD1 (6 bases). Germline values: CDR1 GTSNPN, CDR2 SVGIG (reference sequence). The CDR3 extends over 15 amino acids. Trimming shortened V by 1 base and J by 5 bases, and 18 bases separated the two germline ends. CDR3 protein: CAWSGGWAGAHEQYF. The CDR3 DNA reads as TGTGCCTGGAGTGGGGGGTGGGCAGGGGCCCACGAGCAGTACTTC. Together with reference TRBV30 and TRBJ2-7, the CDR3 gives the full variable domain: SQTIHQWPATLVQPVGSPLSLECTVEGTSNPNLYWYRQAAGRGLQLLFYSVGIGQISSEVPQNLSASRPQDRQFILSSKKLLLSDSGFYLCAWSGGWAGAHEQYFGPGTRLTVT.

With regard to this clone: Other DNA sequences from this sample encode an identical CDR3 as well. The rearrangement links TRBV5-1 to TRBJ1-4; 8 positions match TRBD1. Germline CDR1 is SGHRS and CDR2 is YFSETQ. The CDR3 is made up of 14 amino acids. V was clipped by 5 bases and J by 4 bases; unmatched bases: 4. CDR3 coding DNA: TGCGCCAGCAGTCTCGGACAGGGTAATGAAAAACTGTTTTTT. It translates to CASSLGQGNEKLFF.

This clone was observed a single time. This CDR3 is CASIPGTGGDTQYF. The CDR3 bases are TGTGCCAGCATCCCTGGGACAGGTGGAGATACGCAGTATTTT. This chain uses TRBV7-9 with TRBJ2-3, with 8 bases identical to TRBD1. Germline lookup yields CDR1 SEHNR and CDR2 FQNEAQ (reference sequence). With 7 bases clipped from V and 5 bases from J, the junction kept 8 bases outside the gene matches. There are 14 residues in the CDR3. Looking up the rest from reference TRBV7-9 and TRBJ2-3 gives the full variable domain: DTGVSQNPRHKITKRGQNVTFRCDPISEHNRLYWYRQTLGQGPEFLTYFQNEAQLEKSRLLSDRFSAERPKGSFSTLEIQRTEQGDSAMYLCASIPGTGGDTQYFGPGTRLTVL.

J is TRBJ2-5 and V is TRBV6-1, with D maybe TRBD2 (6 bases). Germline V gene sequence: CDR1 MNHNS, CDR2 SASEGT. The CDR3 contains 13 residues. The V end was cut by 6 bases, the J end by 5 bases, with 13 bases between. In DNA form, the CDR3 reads TGTGCCAGCAGCGGCGGGATGGGGGAGACCCAGTACTTC. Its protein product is CASSGGMGETQYF.

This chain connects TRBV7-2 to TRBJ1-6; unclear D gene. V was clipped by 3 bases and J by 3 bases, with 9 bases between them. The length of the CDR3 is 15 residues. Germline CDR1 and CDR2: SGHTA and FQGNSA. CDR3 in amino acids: CASSFEGSYNSPLHF. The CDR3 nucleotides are TGTGCCAGCAGCTTTGAGGGCAGCTATAATTCACCCCTCCACTTT.

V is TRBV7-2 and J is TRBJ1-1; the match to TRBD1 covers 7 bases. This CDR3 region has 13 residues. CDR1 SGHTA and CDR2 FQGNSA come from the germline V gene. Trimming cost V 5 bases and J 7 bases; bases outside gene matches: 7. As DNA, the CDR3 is TGTGCCAGCAGCCGTGACAGGGAGGTTGAAGCTTTCTTT. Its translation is CASSRDREVEAFF. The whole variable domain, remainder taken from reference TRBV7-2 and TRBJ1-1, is GAGVSQSPSNKVTEKGKDVELRCDPISGHTALYWYRQSLGQGLEFLIYFQGNSAPDKSGLPSDRFSAERTGGSVSTLTIQRTQQEDSAVYLCASSRDREVEAFFGQGTRLTVV.

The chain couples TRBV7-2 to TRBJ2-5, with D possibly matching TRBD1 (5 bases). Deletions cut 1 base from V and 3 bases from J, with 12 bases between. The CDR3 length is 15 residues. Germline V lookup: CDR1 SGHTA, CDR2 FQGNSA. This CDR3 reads CASSLDWAGKETQYF. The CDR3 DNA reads TGTGCCAGCAGCTTAGATTGGGCAGGGAAAGAGACCCAGTACTTC.

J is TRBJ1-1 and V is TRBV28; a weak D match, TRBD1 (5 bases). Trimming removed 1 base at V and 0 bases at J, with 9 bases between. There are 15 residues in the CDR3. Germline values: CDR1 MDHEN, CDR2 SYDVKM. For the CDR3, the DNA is TGTGCCAGCAGTTTATCGCAGGGCCTGAACACTGAAGCTTTCTTT. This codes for CASSLSQGLNTEAFF. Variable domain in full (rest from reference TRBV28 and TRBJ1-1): DVKVTQSSRYLVKRTGEKVFLECVQDMDHENMFWYRQDPGLGLRLIYFSYDVKMKEKGDIPEGYSVSREKKERFSLILESASTNQTSMYLCASSLSQGLNTEAFFGQGTRLTVV.

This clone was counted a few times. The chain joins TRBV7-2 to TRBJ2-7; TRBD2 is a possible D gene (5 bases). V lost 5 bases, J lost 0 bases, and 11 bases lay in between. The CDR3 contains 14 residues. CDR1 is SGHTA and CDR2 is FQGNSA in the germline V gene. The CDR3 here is CASSQDYRSYEQYF. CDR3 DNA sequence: TGTGCCAGCAGCCAAGACTATCGCTCCTACGAGCAGTACTTC.

CDR3 nucleotides: TGTGCCAGCTCACCAGCGGGGAGAGGAGAGGGCTACACCTTC. Protein product: CASSPAGRGEGYTF. V gene TRBV18 combines with J gene TRBJ1-2; D not certain. Germline values: CDR1 KGHSH, CDR2 LQKENI. This CDR3 region has 14 residues. V dropped 2 bases and J dropped 8 bases, with 15 bases sitting between them.